This TCR beta chain was recorded in a study of shared clonotypes between healthy human individuals. CDR3 length: 15 amino acids. Germline assignment: CDR1 MNHEY and CDR2 SMNVEV (reference sequence). The germline V and J ends were trimmed by 3 bases and 0 bases, with 12 bases remaining between them. CD45RO negativity and positive selection for CCR7 defined naive CD8 cells, a population that excluded terminally differentiated effector memory CD45RA+ cells. Profiled with immunoSEQ multiplex PCR; TCRdb holds only in-frame clones, not every one. The sample yields more than 2 million clones, roughly 95% seen once.

This receptor was identified in a man between 18 and 29 years old in good health. The sample comprised naive CD8+ T cells sorted from blood. The V call is TRBV27, the J call TRBJ2-7, with D possibly TRBD1 on 6 matching bases. Written as DNA, the CDR3 is TGTGCCAGCAGTTTTTTTCCAGGGGCCTCCTACGAGCAGTACTTC. This sequence encodes CASSFFPGASYEQYF.